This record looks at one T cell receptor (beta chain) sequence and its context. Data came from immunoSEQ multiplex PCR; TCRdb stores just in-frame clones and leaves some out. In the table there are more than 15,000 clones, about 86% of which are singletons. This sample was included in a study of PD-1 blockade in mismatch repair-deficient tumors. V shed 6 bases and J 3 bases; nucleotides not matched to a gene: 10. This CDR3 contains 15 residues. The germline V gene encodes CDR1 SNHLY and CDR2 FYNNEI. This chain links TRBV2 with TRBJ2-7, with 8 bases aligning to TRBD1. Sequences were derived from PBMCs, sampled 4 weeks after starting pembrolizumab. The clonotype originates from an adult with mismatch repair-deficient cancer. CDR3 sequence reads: CASRGDRGTVYEQYF. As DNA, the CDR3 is TGTGCCAGCAGGGGAGACAGGGGAACGGTCTACGAGCAGTACTTC.